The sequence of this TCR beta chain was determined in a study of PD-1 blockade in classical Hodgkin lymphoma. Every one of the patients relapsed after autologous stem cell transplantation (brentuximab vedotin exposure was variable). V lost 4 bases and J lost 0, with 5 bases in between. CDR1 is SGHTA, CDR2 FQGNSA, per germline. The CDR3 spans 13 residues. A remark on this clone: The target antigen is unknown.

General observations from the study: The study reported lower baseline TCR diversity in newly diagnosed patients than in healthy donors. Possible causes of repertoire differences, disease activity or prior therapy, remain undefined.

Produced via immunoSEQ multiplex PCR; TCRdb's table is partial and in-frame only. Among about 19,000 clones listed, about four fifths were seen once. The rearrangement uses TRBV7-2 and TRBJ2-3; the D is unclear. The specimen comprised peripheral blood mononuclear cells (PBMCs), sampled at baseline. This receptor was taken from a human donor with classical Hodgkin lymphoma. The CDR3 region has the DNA TGTGCCAGCAGCTCTCAAAGCACAGATACGCAGTATTTT. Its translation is CASSSQSTDTQYF.